These T cell receptor beta chains were read from a single sample in a study of cytomegalovirus exposure and HLA in healthy donors. Profiling relied on immunoSEQ multiplex PCR, and the TCRdb table lists in-frame clones only, not all of them. The sample has under 200,000 clones, approximately 81% seen once; the top ten hold 0.2% to 0.3%. The sequenced material came from PBMCs. The source is a boy younger than 18 in good health and CMV-seronegative. Each CDR3 is given with its conserved first and last residue. Each record gives: clone size, D gene, CDR3 length, V gene, J gene, CDR3 protein, CDR3 DNA. The D gene is left open where the match is weak. A clone size is listed for some rows: how often the clone was seen (once, few, many), or a class if it is expanded.

>.|.|14|TRBV27|TRBJ2-7
CASSLSRGSYEQYF
TGTGCCAGCAGTTTATCCCGGGGCTCCTACGAGCAGTACTTC
>.|TRBD1|19|TRBV4-1|TRBJ2-7
CASSQDPPQGASNIYEQYF
TGCGCCAGCAGCCAAGACCCCCCACAGGGGGCGAGTAATATCTACGAGCAGTACTTC
>.|.|13|TRBV18|TRBJ1-1
CASSPYTNTEAFF
TGTGCCAGCTCACCCTATACGAACACTGAAGCTTTCTTT
>.|TRBD2|15|TRBV6-6|TRBJ2-3
CASRRLAGASDTQYF
TGTGCCAGCAGGAGACTAGCGGGGGCAAGCGATACGCAGTATTTT
>.|.|15|TRBV7-9|TRBJ2-5
CASSLPLVSQETQYF
TGTGCCAGCAGCTTACCACTAGTTTCCCAAGAGACCCAGTACTTC
>few|TRBD2|16|TRBV10-2|TRBJ2-2
CASSDSGREPTGELFF
TGCGCCAGCAGTGACTCCGGGAGGGAGCCCACCGGGGAGCTGTTTTTT
>.|TRBD1|13|TRBV7-6|TRBJ1-5
CASSTDRDQPQHF
TGTGCCAGCAGCACCGACAGGGACCAGCCCCAGCATTTT
>.|TRBD1|13|TRBV29-1|TRBJ2-7
CSVEAGQGYEQYF
TGCAGCGTTGAAGCCGGACAGGGGTACGAGCAGTACTTC
>.|.|15|TRBV6-1|TRBJ2-1
CASSEAPTFYNEQFF
TGTGCCAGCAGTGAAGCGCCTACCTTCTACAATGAGCAGTTCTTC
>.|TRBD1|13|TRBV7-9|TRBJ1-1
CASTRGRTSEAFF
TGTGCCAGCACCAGGGGGAGGACGTCTGAAGCTTTCTTT
>.|.|13|TRBV19|TRBJ2-1
CASSATSYNEQFF
TGTGCCAGTAGTGCGACTAGCTACAATGAGCAGTTCTTC
>few|TRBD1|14|TRBV29-1|TRBJ2-7
CSVYGDRGFDEQYF
TGCAGCGTCTACGGCGACAGGGGTTTCGACGAGCAGTACTTC
>.|.|14|TRBV7-9|TRBJ2-7
CASSLGTGGTEQYF
TGTGCCAGCAGCTTAGGGACCGGGGGTACCGAGCAGTACTTC
>.|TRBD1|14|TRBV7-3|TRBJ2-3
CASSLGQSTDTQYF
TGTGCCAGCAGCTTGGGACAGAGCACAGATACGCAGTATTTT
>.|.|14|TRBV30|TRBJ2-1
CAWSVVAENNEQFF
TGTGCCTGGAGTGTAGTAGCGGAAAACAATGAGCAGTTCTTC
>.|TRBD2|16|TRBV6-5|TRBJ2-7
CASSYKAGGLSYEQYF
TGTGCCAGCAGTTACAAAGCGGGAGGGTTATCCTACGAGCAGTACTTC
>.|TRBD2|15|TRBV27|TRBJ2-5
CASSFRAGGRETQYF
TGTGCCAGCAGTTTCCGGGCGGGGGGCCGGGAGACCCAGTACTTC
>.|.|13|TRBV5-1|TRBJ2-3
CASEGAGPDTQYF
TGCGCCAGCGAAGGGGCAGGGCCAGATACGCAGTATTTT
>.|.|13|TRBV25-1|TRBJ2-2
CASSPLNTGELFF
TGTGCCAGCAGTCCTTTGAACACCGGGGAGCTGTTTTTT
>once|.|14|TRBV30|TRBJ1-2
CAWSQTTSSYGYTF
TGTGCCTGGAGTCAGACGACGTCTAGCTATGGCTACACCTTC
>few|TRBD2|18|TRBV9|TRBJ2-7
CASSPRGSGRGSTYEQYF
TGTGCCAGCAGCCCCCGTGGGAGCGGGAGGGGTTCGACCTACGAGCAGTACTTC
>.|.|11|TRBV19|TRBJ1-1
CASRGFLEAFF
TGTGCCAGTCGGGGGTTCTTGGAAGCTTTCTTT
>.|.|16|TRBV21-1|TRBJ2-7
CASTNSPRDITYEQYF
TGTGCCAGCACCAATTCACCCCGTGACATAACCTACGAGCAGTACTTC
>few|TRBD2|17|TRBV5-4|TRBJ2-6
CASSTGTSDSGANVLTF
TGTGCCAGCAGTACCGGGACTAGCGACTCTGGGGCCAACGTCCTGACTTTC
>.|TRBD2|15|TRBV7-8|TRBJ2-1
CASSSALAGVNEQFF
TGTGCCAGCAGCTCCGCTCTAGCGGGAGTCAATGAGCAGTTCTTC
>once|.|16|TRBV27|TRBJ2-7
CASRTVLHGPSYEQYF
TGTGCCAGCAGAACAGTCCTTCACGGTCCCTCCTACGAGCAGTACTTC
>.|.|14|TRBV2|TRBJ2-3
CASSWGGGTDTQYF
TGTGCCAGCAGTTGGGGGGGCGGCACAGATACGCAGTATTTT
>.|TRBD1|15|TRBV28|TRBJ2-7
CASTLIGTGGYEQYF
TGTGCCAGCACCCTAATAGGGACAGGGGGGTACGAGCAGTACTTC
>.|.|16|TRBV11-3|TRBJ2-6
CASSFNPAYGANVLTF
TGTGCCAGCAGCTTTAACCCCGCCTACGGGGCCAACGTCCTGACTTTC
>.|TRBD2|14|TRBV10-3|TRBJ2-7
CAISLAGGSYEQYF
TGTGCCATCAGTTTAGCGGGAGGGTCCTACGAGCAGTACTTC
>.|TRBD1|18|TRBV30|TRBJ1-5
CAWSVAGTGRGSNQPQHF
TGTGCCTGGAGTGTAGCCGGGACAGGGCGGGGTAGCAATCAGCCCCAGCATTTT
>.|.|14|TRBV13|TRBJ2-4
CASSRRVAKNIQYF
TGTGCCAGCAGCCGCCGGGTAGCCAAAAACATTCAGTACTTC
>.|TRBD2|16|TRBV11-1|TRBJ2-5
CASSRRASGKQETQYF
TGTGCCAGCAGCCGGCGGGCTAGCGGGAAACAAGAGACCCAGTACTTC
>.|TRBD1|14|TRBV18|TRBJ2-7
CASSPMDRGGEQYF
TGTGCCAGCTCACCTATGGACAGGGGCGGCGAGCAGTACTTC
>.|.|14|TRBV4-1|TRBJ1-4
CASSQFWGAEKLFF
TGCGCCAGCAGCCAATTTTGGGGAGCGGAAAAACTGTTTTTT
>few|TRBD1|15|TRBV30|TRBJ2-7
CAWSEKNRGEVKQYF
TGTGCCTGGAGTGAGAAGAACAGGGGGGAGGTGAAGCAGTACTTC